This TCR beta chain was captured by sequencing in a study of CD8+CD57+ T cells in acquired aplastic anemia. At the level of the study: DNA from sorted CD4+ and CD8+ cells averaged around 3 ug. Study findings and constraints: About 29 CD8+ CDR3 sequences occurred in both the patients and the controls.

Note on this clonotype: Its specificity is unknown. An end of the junction does not agree with germline; a read error may underlie this.

The TCR beta profiling, which covered VDJ combination and CDR3 sequence, was carried out using genomic DNA as the template. TCRdb re-called the reads with MiXCR, one entry per CDR3 protein. The data show under 350,000 distinct CDR3 sequences, with about 50% seen just once and roughly 1.2% held by the top ten. This CDR3 has 17 residues. The germline gives CDR1 SNHLY, CDR2 FYNNEI. CD8+CD57+ cell expansion, shown by flow cytometry, had occurred in the patients selected for sequencing. Untreated patients provided the blood samples, with no therapy given before sampling. The TCR comes from a human donor with aplastic anemia. Sequenced input: sorted CD4+, CD8+, or CD8+CD57+ T cells (not recorded which) from PBMCs. The rearrangement links TRBV2 to TRBJ2-6; perhaps TRBD1 as D (5 bases). This CDR3 reads CASSVVPDSRDMNTEAF. DNA for the CDR3: TGTGCCAGCAGCGTAGTGCCAGATAGCAGGGATATGAACACTGAAGCTTTC.